The present T cell receptor (beta chain) was sequenced within a study of blood T cell repertoires in COVID-19. Turning to the study itself: Collection of acute and convalescent COVID-19 samples took place in the United States, Italy and Spain. Nucleic acid was either cDNA or gDNA, and it came from T cells, B-cell-depleted T cells, or PBMCs.

Authors' methods: Reference gene primer amplification gave estimated nucleated cell counts. TCRdb keeps only in-frame clones here, not all; method: immunoSEQ multiplex PCR. V and J calls and clone size come straight from that table; D and trimming were deduced from the DNA. The data hold 110,000 or so clones, with roughly 85% observed a single time. The CDR3 length is 13 residues. V lost 8 bases and J lost 5; bases outside the gene matches: 8. The TCR sequence derives from a human donor in a cohort sampled during active COVID-19. This chain connects TRBV12-3 or TRBV12-4 to TRBJ1-1; 7 bases fit TRBD1. The specimen was peripheral blood. Here the CDR3 DNA reads TGTGCCAGCCAGAAGGGGGCGCGTACTGAAGCTTTCTTT. It specifies CASQKGARTEAFF.